This entry lists 23 T cell receptor beta chains sequenced from one sample in a study of T cells in Graves' hyperthyroidism and ophthalmopathy. Amplified regions were TCR beta CDR3 sequences from RNA transcripts. A first-round RT-PCR of the TCR CDR3 used the HTBI primer set. Using its own MiXCR run on the multiplex PCR reads, TCRdb lists one record per CDR3 protein. This table has approximately 630,000 distinct CDR3 sequences, 15% to 20% appearing once. Sequencing was performed on blood. These receptors originate from a woman in her 30s with Graves' hyperthyroidism.

The chain links TRBV3-1 to TRBJ1-1; 7 bases map to TRBD1. The length of the CDR3 is 14 residues. Germline CDR1 LGHDT, CDR2 YNNKEL (reference sequence). The junction had 3 bases not matched to a gene; V was cut back by 2 bases and J by 3 bases. As DNA, the CDR3 is TGTGCCAGCAGCCAAACCACAGGGGACACTGAAGCTTTCTTT. This translates into CASSQTTGDTEAFF.

The CDR3, as DNA: TGTGCCACCAGTGATCACGGCTTACCCCGGGACGGTAGCAATCAGCCCCAGCATTTT. Translating gives CATSDHGLPRDGSNQPQHF. The genes are TRBV24-1 and TRBJ1-5; D perhaps matches TRBD1 (5 bases). Germline CDR1 reads KGHDR; CDR2 reads SFDVKD. The CDR3 contains 19 residues. Trimming removed 3 bases from V and 0 bases from J, with 20 bases in between.

V is TRBV4-1 and J is TRBJ2-7; D perhaps matches TRBD2 (5 bases). There are 15 residues in the CDR3. Trimming took off 0 bases at V and 1 base at J, with 10 bases between the two ends. Germline CDR1 reads MGHRA; CDR2 reads YSYEKL. The CDR3 sequence: CASSQELVRSYEQYF. CDR3 nucleotide sequence: TGCGCCAGCAGCCAAGAACTAGTACGGTCCTACGAGCAGTACTTC.

The V call is TRBV6-2 or TRBV6-3, the J call TRBJ1-2; D is undetermined. The V and J ends lost 6 bases and 3 bases respectively, with 14 bases between them. The CDR3 covers 14 residues. Per the germline V gene, CDR1 is MNHEY and CDR2 is SVGEGT. The CDR3 region has the DNA TGTGCCAGCAGCGTTGGGGTTTGGGACTATGGCTACACCTTC. As protein: CASSVGVWDYGYTF.

This clonotype was found many times. This sequence joins TRBV7-2 and TRBJ2-1; 11 bases are shared with TRBD2. CDR3 size: 15 residues. Losses at the gene ends were 5 bases for V and 8 bases for J; bases not matched to a gene: 8. Germline V gene data show CDR1 as SGHTA and CDR2 as FQGNSA. The CDR3 loop reads CASSPTSGSIDEQFF. The CDR3 region has the DNA TGTGCCAGCAGCCCCACTAGCGGGAGTATAGATGAGCAGTTCTTC.

The CDR3 region is CASSRARQGITEQYF. CDR3 DNA: TGTGCCAGCAGCCGAGCTCGACAGGGTATAACCGAGCAGTACTTC. The rearrangement joins TRBV7-2 to TRBJ2-7; the match to TRBD1 covers 7 bases. V was pared by 5 bases and J by 6 bases, with 13 bases of the junction left unmatched. The germline gives CDR1 SGHTA, CDR2 FQGNSA. The CDR3 is made up of 15 amino acids.

This clonotype was counted many times. The CDR3 DNA sequence: TGTGCCAGCAGGGGGAAGACAGGGGAGGGTGATGAGCAGTTCTTC. The encoded protein is CASRGKTGEGDEQFF. This chain joins TRBV6-1 and TRBJ2-1; D may be TRBD1 (8 bases). Germline V gives CDR1 MNHNS, CDR2 SASEGT. The germline V and J ends were trimmed by 6 bases and 8 bases, with 20 bases remaining between them. This CDR3 has 15 amino acids.

For this clonotype: Likely a read error: the CDR3 ends without its conserved phenylalanine or tryptophan. The chain has TRBV20-1 and TRBJ2-2; no firm D call. CDR3 length equals 13 residues. Trimming took off 3 bases at V and 4 bases at J, with 9 bases between the two ends. Germline CDR1 reads DFQATT; CDR2 reads SNEGSKA (reference sequence). The CDR3 spells CSASSHLTGELFS. The CDR3 region has the DNA TGCAGTGCTAGCTCCCACCTCACCGGGGAGCTGTTTTCT.

The sample holds a few counts of this clonotype. The chain combines TRBV20-1 with TRBJ2-1; 13 bases align to TRBD2. The CDR3 totals 15 residues. Germline V lookup: CDR1 DFQATT, CDR2 SNEGSKA (reference sequence). With V trimmed by 0 bases and J by 9 bases, 5 bases remained unmatched. CDR3 sequence (DNA): TGCAGTGCTAGAGATGGACTAGCGGGAGTAGGTGAGCAGTTCTTC. Translation: CSARDGLAGVGEQFF.

The gene calls are TRBV15 and TRBJ2-1, with D unclear. Trimming cost V 1 base and J 3 bases, with 10 bases left between them. CDR3 length: 15 residues. The V gene's germline CDR1 is LNHNV and CDR2 YYDKDF (reference sequence). The CDR3 DNA sequence: TGTGCCACCAGCAGAGTGGCCTCGGGCTACAATGAGCAGTTCTTC. This encodes CATSRVASGYNEQFF. Supplemented by reference TRBV15 and TRBJ2-1, the full variable domain reads DAMVIQNPRYQVTQFGKPVTLSCSQTLNHNVMYWYQQKSSQAPKLLFHYYDKDFNNEADTPDNFQSRRPNTSFCFLDIRSPGLGDTAMYLCATSRVASGYNEQFFGPGTRLTVL.

This clonotype was seen many times. J is TRBJ1-1 and V is TRBV6-1, with a tentative D call TRBD1 (6 bases). Germline CDR1 and CDR2: MNHNS and SASEGT. V was shortened by 3 bases and J by 1 base, with 9 bases between the two germline ends. CDR3 length: 14 amino acids. CDR3 coding DNA: TGTGCCAGCAGTGAGTGGGGGCGGAACACTGAAGCTTTCTTT. This gives the protein CASSEWGRNTEAFF.

This clonotype showed up many times. The chain uses TRBV2 and TRBJ2-5, with a weak D call TRBD1 (6 bases). The CDR3 consists of 15 residues. From germline, CDR1 is SNHLY and CDR2 FYNNEI. Trimming shortened V by 5 bases and J by 8 bases, and 21 bases separated the two germline ends. CDR3 sequence (DNA): TGTGCCAGCAGTACGAGACAGGACACTCCAAGAACCCAGTACTTC. Amino acid sequence: CASSTRQDTPRTQYF.

In the case of this clonotype: Possible read error: a much larger clone is one base away. V and J are TRBV6-2 or TRBV6-3 and TRBJ2-1, with a weak D call TRBD2 (5 bases). V gave up 8 bases and J gave up 6 bases, with 5 bases separating them. Germline V lookup: CDR1 MNHEY, CDR2 SVGEGT. The CDR3 is 10 amino acids. CDR3 region: CASGSNEQFF. In DNA, the CDR3 is TGTGCCAGCGGGAGCAATGAGCAGTTCTTC.

This clonotype was counted many times. The chain combines TRBV5-1 with TRBJ2-1; 8 bases agree with TRBD2. This CDR3 is 14 amino acids long. Per germline, CDR1 SGHRS and CDR2 YFSETQ. Trimming removed 2 bases from V and 8 bases from J; junction bases left unmatched: 6. The CDR3 DNA sequence: TGCGCCAGCAGCTTAAATAGCGGGAACTATGAGCAGTTCTTC. Its protein product is CASSLNSGNYEQFF.

With regard to this clonotype: Sequence at one end of the junction differs from germline and may be a read error. The CDR3 loop is CASSEGGRAPGYSPLHF. The DNA of the CDR3 is TGTGCCAGCAGTGAAGGGGGAAGGGCCCCGGGATATTCGCCCCTCCACTTT. The genes are TRBV6-1 and TRBJ1-6; no definite D call. The CDR3 consists of 17 residues. The V gene's germline CDR1 is MNHNS and CDR2 SASEGT.

In nucleotides, the CDR3 is TGCAGTGCTAGCCCCCTCGCGACAGGGACAAGACCCTACTACGAGCAGTACTTC. It yields the protein CSASPLATGTRPYYEQYF. This sequence joins TRBV20-1 and TRBJ2-7; 7 bases match TRBD1. Germline-derived CDR1 and CDR2 are DFQATT and SNEGSKA (reference sequence). The J segment lost 3 bases and the V segment lost 3 bases, leaving 20 bases of the junction unmatched. This CDR3 spans 18 amino acids.

This chain links TRBV6-5 with TRBJ2-1, with D perhaps matching TRBD1 (5 bases). Per the germline V gene, CDR1 is MNHEY and CDR2 is SVGAGI. V was pared by 0 bases and J by 12 bases, with 12 bases between. This CDR3 has 13 amino acids. The CDR3 reads CASSYSDTRGQFF. The CDR3 coding sequence is TGTGCCAGCAGTTACTCGGACACTCGTGGGCAGTTCTTC.

Only a few counts were recorded for this clonotype. No conserved phenylalanine or tryptophan is present at the end of the CDR3, so a read error is the likely explanation. The V and J genes are TRBV11-2 and TRBJ1-5; D gene ambiguous. V was cut by 5 bases and J by 7 bases, with 12 bases left in between. The germline V gene has CDR1 SGHAT and CDR2 FQNNGV. The CDR3 runs 13 residues. The CDR3 sequence: CASSPNMEQPQHL. CDR3 bases: TGTGCCAGCAGCCCGAATATGGAGCAGCCCCAGCATCTT.

This clonotype showed up just a few times. The rearrangement links TRBV27 to TRBJ1-5; possibly TRBD1 for D (5 bases). The CDR3 consists of 16 residues. Germline V gene data show CDR1 as MNHEY and CDR2 as SMNVEV (reference sequence). Trimming stripped 3 bases from V and 2 bases from J, with 14 bases between. DNA for the CDR3: TGTGCCAGCAGTTTGGCGGGGGGGATGGGCAATCAGCCCCAGCATTTT. Protein sequence: CASSLAGGMGNQPQHF.

In this sample, this clonotype turned up a few times. This chain joins TRBV7-9 and TRBJ2-1; 11 bases match TRBD1. This CDR3 is 16 amino acids long. Germline values: CDR1 SEHNR, CDR2 FQNEAQ (reference sequence). V lost 5 bases and J lost 7; bases outside the gene matches: 10. CDR3 DNA: TGTGCCAGCAGCAATCTGGACAGGGGGCTTCGGAATGAGCAGTTCTTC. Its protein is CASSNLDRGLRNEQFF.

This clonotype has more than one count but fewer than ten. The gene calls are TRBV24-1 and TRBJ2-4; D is ambiguous. Germline CDR1 reads KGHDR; CDR2 reads SFDVKD. The germline V and J ends were trimmed by 3 bases and 8 bases, with 13 bases remaining between them. This CDR3 spans 14 amino acids. The CDR3 DNA sequence: TGTGCCACCAGTGATACTCTCGAGCTGGACATTCAGTACTTC. As protein: CATSDTLELDIQYF.

There are a few counts of this clonotype. J is TRBJ2-2 and V is TRBV9; 9 bases are shared with TRBD2. Per germline, CDR1 SGDLS and CDR2 YYNGEE. V shed 3 bases, J shed 2 bases, and the junction held 8 bases outside the gene matches. This CDR3 is built from 17 residues. CDR3: CASSAGRTSVNTGELFF. CDR3 sequence (DNA): TGTGCCAGCAGCGCGGGCCGGACTAGCGTTAACACCGGGGAGCTGTTTTTT.

The chain joins TRBV5-1 to TRBJ1-2; no definite D call. V was trimmed by 1 base and J by 8 bases, leaving 12 bases between them. The CDR3 has 13 amino acids. Germline-derived CDR1 and CDR2 are SGHRS and YFSETQ. The CDR3 reads CASSLWAGEGYTF. The CDR3 region has the DNA TGCGCCAGCAGCTTGTGGGCCGGAGAAGGCTACACCTTC.